This TCR beta chain appears in the sequencing data of a study of monozygotic twins with cystic fibrosis. About this clone: The target antigen is unknown.

The germline V and J ends were trimmed by 5 bases and 1 base, with 5 bases remaining between them. Germline V lookup: CDR1 SEHNR, CDR2 FQNEAQ (reference sequence). This CDR3 is 12 amino acids long. General study findings and limits: V usage most resembled the co-twin in 13 of 16 pairs.

Sequencing was performed with immunoSEQ multiplex PCR; in TCRdb, only in-frame clones are kept and a portion is missing. In the table there are tens of thousands of clones, 96% of which are singletons. Source material: blood. V is TRBV7-9 and J is TRBJ1-1; no clear D gene. The TCR sequence derives from a girl aged 2 to 9 with cystic fibrosis. The CDR3 coding sequence is TGTGCCAGCAGCCGATGGAACACTGAAGCTTTCTTT. It codes for CASSRWNTEAFF.